The 14 T cell receptor beta chains below all came from one sample that was sequenced in a study of beta chain features in type 1 diabetes. What was sequenced were expressed TCRB transcripts, since all of the isolated RNA had been reverse transcribed. The protocol was immunoSEQ multiplex PCR, while the TCRdb copy is restricted to in-frame clones and leaves out a portion. The sample has roughly 230,000 clones, 9% to 10% seen once. Sequenced sample: naive CD4+ T cells from blood. The receptor source for this set is a woman aged 18-29 years in good health.

This clone has ten or more counts. The chain links TRBV30 to TRBJ2-7; D perhaps matches TRBD1 (6 bases). Trimming cost V 6 bases and J 6 bases, with 12 bases left between them. The length of the CDR3 is 11 residues. Germline CDR1 is GTSNPN and CDR2 is SVGIG (reference sequence). Here the CDR3 reads CACITGIEQYF. CDR3 nucleotides: TGTGCCTGCATAACAGGGATCGAGCAGTACTTC.

The V gene is TRBV11-2, the J gene TRBJ2-1, with TRBD2 matching over 12 bases. This CDR3 contains 18 residues. V shed 2 bases, J shed 7 bases, and the junction held 12 bases outside the gene matches. The germline V gene encodes CDR1 SGHAT and CDR2 FQNNGV. The CDR3 spells CASSLIPGLAGGGNEQFF. Written as DNA, the CDR3 is TGTGCCAGCAGCTTAATACCGGGGCTAGCGGGAGGGGGTAATGAGCAGTTCTTC.

This clone has just a few counts. This chain joins TRBV28 and TRBJ2-7; the D is unclear. Trimming shortened V by 6 bases and J by 3 bases, and 9 bases separated the two germline ends. The CDR3 totals 12 residues. CDR1 is MDHEN and CDR2 is SYDVKM in the germline V gene. As DNA, the CDR3 is TGTGCCAGCAGCCGGCGACTCTACGAGCAGTACTTC. The encoded protein is CASSRRLYEQYF.

This chain joins TRBV5-1 and TRBJ1-1, with 7 positions matching TRBD1. After removal of 0 bases from V and 1 base from J, the junction contained 9 bases not matched to a gene. The CDR3 totals 17 residues. Germline assignment: CDR1 SGHRS and CDR2 YFSETQ. CDR3 in amino acids: CASSLAPGQRRNTEAFF. CDR3 bases: TGCGCCAGCAGCTTGGCACCGGGACAGAGGAGGAACACTGAAGCTTTCTTT.

The rearrangement joins TRBV2 to TRBJ2-3, with 9 bases lining up with TRBD1. With V trimmed by 2 bases and J by 0 bases, 3 bases remained unmatched. CDR1 and CDR2 (germline): SNHLY, FYNNEI. The CDR3 runs 16 residues. This CDR3 reads CASSEKGQGSTDTQYF. DNA of the CDR3: TGTGCCAGCAGTGAAAAGGGACAGGGAAGCACAGATACGCAGTATTTT.

The V and J genes are TRBV6-6 and TRBJ1-1, with a possible D match to TRBD1 (5 bases). The germline CDR1 and CDR2 sequences are MNHNY and SVGAGI (reference sequence). V was shortened by 5 bases and J by 2 bases, with 9 bases between the two germline ends. The CDR3 has 13 amino acids. The CDR3 sequence: CASSHTGNTEAFF. CDR3 bases: TGTGCCAGCAGTCACACAGGCAACACTGAAGCTTTCTTT.

This clone showed up just a few times. Other DNA variants within this sample encode the same CDR3. This chain connects TRBV5-1 to TRBJ1-1; TRBD1 is a possible D gene (6 bases). Trimming removed 0 bases at V and 5 bases at J, with 8 bases between. The germline CDR1 and CDR2 sequences are SGHRS and YFSETQ. The length of the CDR3 is 13 residues. CDR3 residues: CASSLAGDTEAFF. The CDR3, as DNA: TGCGCCAGCAGCTTGGCAGGGGATACTGAAGCTTTCTTT.

This clone was seen a handful of times. The chain is built from TRBV6-1 and TRBJ1-5; the D is unclear. V dropped 4 bases and J dropped 4 bases, with 14 bases sitting between them. CDR1 is MNHNS and CDR2 is SASEGT in the germline V gene. The CDR3 runs to 15 residues. CDR3 in DNA: TGTGCCAGCAGTGTAACAAAATCCCCAAATCAGCCCCAGCATTTT. The encoded protein is CASSVTKSPNQPQHF.

The V call is TRBV10-2, the J call TRBJ1-1; weak D call: TRBD1 (5 bases). Trimming pared 4 bases from V and 5 bases from J, leaving 11 bases between. Germline loops: CDR1 WSHSY, CDR2 SAAADI. The CDR3 is 13 residues long. CDR3 DNA sequence: TGCGCCAGCAGTGTCGGGGGAAGGACTGAAGCTTTCTTT. Translated, it gives CASSVGGRTEAFF.

This clone was picked up a small number of times. This rearrangement joins TRBV7-2 to TRBJ1-3, with unresolved D. V shed 1 base and J shed 0 bases, with 7 bases lying between them. Germline V gives CDR1 SGHTA, CDR2 FQGNSA. The CDR3 length is 15 residues. The CDR3 DNA is TGTGCCAGCAGCTTAGTTCCGAGCTCTGGAAACACCATATATTTT. The encoded protein is CASSLVPSSGNTIYF.

The rearrangement uses TRBV7-3 and TRBJ1-1; 8 positions agree with TRBD1. Per the germline V gene, CDR1 is SGHTA and CDR2 is FQGTGA. The CDR3 spans 15 residues. The V segment lost 1 base and the J segment 6 bases; nucleotides outside the gene matches: 7. CDR3 nucleotide sequence: TGTGCCAGCAGCTTAAATGGTGGACAGGGATCTGAAGCTTTCTTT. Amino acid sequence: CASSLNGGQGSEAFF.

This clone was seen only a few times. CDR3 coding DNA: TGTGCCACCAGCAGAGATATAGCGAATGAGCAGTTCTTC. As protein: CATSRDIANEQFF. V is TRBV15 and J is TRBJ2-1; TRBD2 might be the D (5 bases). The V gene lost 0 bases and the J gene lost 7 bases, with 7 bases spanning the gap. From germline, CDR1 is LNHNV and CDR2 YYDKDF (reference sequence). The CDR3 has 13 amino acids.

This clone occurred a few times. The gene calls are TRBV30 and TRBJ2-2, with TRBD1 matching over 9 bases. Germline CDR1 reads GTSNPN; CDR2 reads SVGIG (reference sequence). The CDR3 extends over 14 amino acids. Unmatched junction bases numbered 0, after V lost 3 bases and J lost 1 base. Written as DNA, the CDR3 is TGTGCCTGGAGGACAGGGGGGAACACCGGGGAGCTGTTTTTT. Its protein is CAWRTGGNTGELFF. The full variable domain, its missing parts supplied by reference TRBV30 and TRBJ2-2, is SQTIHQWPATLVQPVGSPLSLECTVEGTSNPNLYWYRQAAGRGLQLLFYSVGIGQISSEVPQNLSASRPQDRQFILSSKKLLLSDSGFYLCAWRTGGNTGELFFGEGSRLTVL.

The chain employs TRBV7-9 and TRBJ1-1, with 9 bases that match TRBD1. CDR3 length: 14 residues. The V and J ends lost 5 bases and 3 bases, in that order; junction bases with no gene match: 4. CDR1 is SEHNR and CDR2 is FQNEAQ in the germline V gene (reference sequence). The CDR3 nucleotides are TGTGCCAGCAGCCCGTGGGACAGGGACACTGAAGCTTTCTTT. This gives the protein CASSPWDRDTEAFF.